The 5 T cell receptor beta chains below were found in one sample sequenced in a study of CD8 T cells in Susac syndrome. When the RNA was reverse transcribed, random hexamers were used with an input of roughly 0.45 to 1 ug. TCRdb reanalysed the immunoSEQ multiplex PCR reads using MiXCR and keeps one entry per CDR3 protein. The sample lists about 210,000 distinct CDR3 sequences; around 93% were seen once. The sample was CD4+ T cells from PBMCs. Source of these receptors: a human donor with Susac syndrome.

In this sample, this clonotype turned up a few times. The rearrangement links TRBV7-8 to TRBJ1-5, with D possibly matching TRBD1 (5 bases). CDR1 is SGHVS, CDR2 FQNEAQ, per germline. Trimming left V 5 bases short and J 1 base short, with 9 bases between. This CDR3 has 14 residues. CDR3 sequence reads: CASSIRDSNQPQHF. For the CDR3, the DNA is TGTGCCAGCAGCATTAGGGACAGCAATCAGCCCCAGCATTTT.

This clonotype showed up just once. The chain combines TRBV14 with TRBJ1-1, with D maybe TRBD1 (5 bases). The ends were cut back, 3 bases at V and 10 bases at J, with 18 bases in the middle. Germline values: CDR1 SGHDN, CDR2 FVKESK. The length of the CDR3 is 14 residues. CDR3 residues: CASSQEYGLGGAFF. DNA for the CDR3: TGTGCCAGCAGCCAGGAATATGGCCTCGGGGGAGCTTTCTTT.

The V gene is TRBV5-6, the J gene TRBJ2-1; D gene uncertain. Germline CDR1 is SGHDT and CDR2 is YYEEEE. This CDR3 region has 14 residues. Trimming stripped 0 bases from V and 9 bases from J, with 13 bases between. In DNA, the CDR3 is TGTGCCAGCAGCTTGGTAGTGTCTTTCAGTGAGCAGTTCTTC. Translating gives CASSLVVSFSEQFF.

Only one count was recorded for this clonotype. The V and J genes are TRBV19 and TRBJ2-3; D is undetermined. This CDR3 is 13 amino acids long. Germline loops: CDR1 LNHDA, CDR2 SQIVND (reference sequence). Trimming removed 8 bases at V and 4 bases at J, with 13 bases between. The CDR3 sequence is CASSDARADTQYF. The CDR3 DNA reads as TGTGCCAGTTCCGACGCACGGGCAGATACGCAGTATTTT.

V is TRBV3-1 and J is TRBJ2-3; 7 nucleotides match TRBD2. The CDR3 sequence is 16 residues long. Germline CDR1 is LGHDT and CDR2 is YNNKEL (reference sequence). The trim removed 4 bases at V and 2 bases at J, leaving 9 bases unmatched. CDR3 sequence (DNA): TGTGCCAGCAGCCGGGAGGGAGGGCAATACACAGATACGCAGTATTTT. Translated: CASSREGGQYTDTQYF.